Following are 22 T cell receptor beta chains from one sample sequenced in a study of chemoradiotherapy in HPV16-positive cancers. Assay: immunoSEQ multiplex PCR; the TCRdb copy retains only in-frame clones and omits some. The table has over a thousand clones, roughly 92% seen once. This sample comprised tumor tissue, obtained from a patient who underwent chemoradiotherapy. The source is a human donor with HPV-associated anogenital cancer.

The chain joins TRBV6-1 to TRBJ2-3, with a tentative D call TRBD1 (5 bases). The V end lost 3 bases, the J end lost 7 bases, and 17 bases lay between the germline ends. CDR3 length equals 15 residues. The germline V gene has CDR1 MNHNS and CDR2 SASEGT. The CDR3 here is CASSDPGQGLYTQYF. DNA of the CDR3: TGTGCCAGCAGTGACCCAGGGCAAGGTCTATATACGCAGTATTTT.

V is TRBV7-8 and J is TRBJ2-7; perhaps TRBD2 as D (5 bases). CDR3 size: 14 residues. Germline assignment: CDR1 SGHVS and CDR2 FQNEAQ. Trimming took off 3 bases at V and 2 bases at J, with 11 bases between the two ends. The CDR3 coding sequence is TGTGCCAGCAGCTTTAGGCGGGCCACCTACGAGCAGTACTTC. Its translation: CASSFRRATYEQYF.

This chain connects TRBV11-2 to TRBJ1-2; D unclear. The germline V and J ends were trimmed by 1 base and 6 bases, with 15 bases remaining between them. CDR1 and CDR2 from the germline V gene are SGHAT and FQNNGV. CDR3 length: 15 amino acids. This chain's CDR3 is CASSLVPGDANGYTF. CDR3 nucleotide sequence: TGTGCCAGCAGCTTAGTTCCAGGAGATGCTAATGGCTACACCTTC.

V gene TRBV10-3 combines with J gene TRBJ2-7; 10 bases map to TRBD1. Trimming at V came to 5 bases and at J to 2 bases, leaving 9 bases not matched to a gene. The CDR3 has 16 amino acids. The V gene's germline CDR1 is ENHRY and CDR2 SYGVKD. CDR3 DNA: TGTGCCATCAGTCCCGGTACCGGGACAGGGGCCTACGAGCAGTACTTC. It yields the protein CAISPGTGTGAYEQYF.

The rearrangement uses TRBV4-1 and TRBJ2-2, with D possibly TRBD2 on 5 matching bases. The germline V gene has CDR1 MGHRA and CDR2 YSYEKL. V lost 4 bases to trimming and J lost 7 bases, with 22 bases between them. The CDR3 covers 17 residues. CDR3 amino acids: CASSPREVVLMNGELFF. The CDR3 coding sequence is TGCGCCAGCAGCCCTCGGGAAGTGGTATTGATGAACGGGGAGCTGTTTTTT.

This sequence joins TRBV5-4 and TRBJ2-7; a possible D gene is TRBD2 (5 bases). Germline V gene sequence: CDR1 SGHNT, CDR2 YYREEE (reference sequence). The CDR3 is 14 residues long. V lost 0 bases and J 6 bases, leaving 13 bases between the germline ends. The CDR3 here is CASSLELGVGEQYF. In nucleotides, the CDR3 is TGTGCCAGCAGCTTGGAGCTCGGGGTCGGCGAGCAGTACTTC.

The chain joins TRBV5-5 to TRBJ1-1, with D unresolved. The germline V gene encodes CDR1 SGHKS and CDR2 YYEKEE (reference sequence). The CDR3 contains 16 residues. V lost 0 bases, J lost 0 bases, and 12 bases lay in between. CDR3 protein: CASSLVWQAMNTEAFF. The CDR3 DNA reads TGTGCCAGCAGCTTGGTCTGGCAGGCCATGAACACTGAAGCTTTCTTT.

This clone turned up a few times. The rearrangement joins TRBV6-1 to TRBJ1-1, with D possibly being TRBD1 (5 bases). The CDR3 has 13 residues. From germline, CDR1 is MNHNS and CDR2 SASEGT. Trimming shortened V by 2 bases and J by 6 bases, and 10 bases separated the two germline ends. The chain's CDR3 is CASSETQGPEAFF. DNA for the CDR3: TGTGCCAGCAGTGAAACCCAGGGCCCTGAAGCTTTCTTT.

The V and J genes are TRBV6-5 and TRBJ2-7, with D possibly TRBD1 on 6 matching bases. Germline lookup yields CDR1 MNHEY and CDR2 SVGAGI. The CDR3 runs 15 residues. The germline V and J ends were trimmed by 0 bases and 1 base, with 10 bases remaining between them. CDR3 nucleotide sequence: TGTGCCAGCAGTTACTCCTCCAGGGGTTCCTACGAGCAGTACTTC. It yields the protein CASSYSSRGSYEQYF.

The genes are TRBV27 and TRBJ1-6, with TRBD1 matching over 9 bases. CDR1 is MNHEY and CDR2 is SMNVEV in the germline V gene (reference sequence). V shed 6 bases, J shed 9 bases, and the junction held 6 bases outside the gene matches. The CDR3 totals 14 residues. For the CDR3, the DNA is TGTGCCAGCAGGGGGGACAGGGAGAGTTCACCCCTCCACTTT. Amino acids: CASRGDRESSPLHF.

The CDR3 is CASSLEPTAYGYTF. CDR3 coding DNA: TGTGCCAGCAGCTTAGAGCCCACAGCCTATGGCTACACCTTC. The rearrangement uses TRBV7-2 and TRBJ1-2; unclear D gene. This CDR3 region has 14 residues. Germline CDR1 reads SGHTA; CDR2 reads FQGNSA. The V gene lost 1 base and the J gene lost 4 bases, with 10 bases spanning the gap.

This chain's CDR3 is CASRGDSHKNQPQHF. The CDR3 DNA sequence: TGTGCCAGTAGGGGGGACAGTCACAAAAATCAGCCCCAGCATTTT. V gene TRBV19 combines with J gene TRBJ1-5, with 7 positions matching TRBD1. CDR1 and CDR2 from the germline V gene are LNHDA and SQIVND (reference sequence). This CDR3 contains 15 residues. After removal of 6 bases from V and 4 bases from J, the junction contained 9 bases not matched to a gene.

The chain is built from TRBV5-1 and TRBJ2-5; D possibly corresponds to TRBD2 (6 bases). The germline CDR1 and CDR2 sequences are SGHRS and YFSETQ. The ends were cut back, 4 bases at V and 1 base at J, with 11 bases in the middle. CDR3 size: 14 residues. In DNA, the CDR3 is TGCGCCAGCAGCCTGGGAGGAATCCAAGAGACCCAGTACTTC. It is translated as CASSLGGIQETQYF.

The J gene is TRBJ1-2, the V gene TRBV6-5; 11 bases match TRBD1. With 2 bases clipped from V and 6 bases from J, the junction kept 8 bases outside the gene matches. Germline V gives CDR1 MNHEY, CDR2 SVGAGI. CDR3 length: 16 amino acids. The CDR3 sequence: CASSYRAGQGAHGYTF. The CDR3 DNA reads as TGTGCCAGCAGTTACCGGGCCGGACAGGGGGCGCATGGCTACACCTTC.

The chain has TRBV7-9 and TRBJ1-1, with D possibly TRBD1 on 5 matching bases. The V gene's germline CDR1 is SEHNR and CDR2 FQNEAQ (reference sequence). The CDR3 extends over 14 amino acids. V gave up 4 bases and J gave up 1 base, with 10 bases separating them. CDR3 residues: CASSYDTGNTEAFF. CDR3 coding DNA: TGTGCCAGCAGCTACGATACAGGGAACACTGAAGCTTTCTTT.

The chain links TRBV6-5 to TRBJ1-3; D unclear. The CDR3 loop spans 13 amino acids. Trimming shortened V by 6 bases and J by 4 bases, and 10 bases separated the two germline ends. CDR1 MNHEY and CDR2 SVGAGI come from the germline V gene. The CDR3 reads CASSRSPGNTIYF. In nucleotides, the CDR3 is TGTGCCAGCAGCCGTAGCCCCGGAAACACCATATATTTT.

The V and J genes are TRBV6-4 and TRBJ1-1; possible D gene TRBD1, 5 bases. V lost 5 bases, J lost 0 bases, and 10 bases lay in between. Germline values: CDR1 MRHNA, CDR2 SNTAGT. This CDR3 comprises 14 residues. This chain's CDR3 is CASSTRQMNTEAFF. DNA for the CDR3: TGTGCCAGCAGTACTCGACAGATGAACACTGAAGCTTTCTTT.

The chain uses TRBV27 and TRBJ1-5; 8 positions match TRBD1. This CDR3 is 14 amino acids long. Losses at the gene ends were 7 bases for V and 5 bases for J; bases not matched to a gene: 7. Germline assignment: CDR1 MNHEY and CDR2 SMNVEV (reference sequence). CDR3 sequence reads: CASNNRGSDQPQHF. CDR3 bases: TGTGCCAGCAATAACAGGGGGTCCGATCAGCCCCAGCATTTT.

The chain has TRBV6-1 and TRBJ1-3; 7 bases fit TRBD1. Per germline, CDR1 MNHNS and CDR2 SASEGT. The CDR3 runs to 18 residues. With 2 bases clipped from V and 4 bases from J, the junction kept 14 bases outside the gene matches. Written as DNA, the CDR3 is TGTGCCAGCAGTGAACGGAGGGGACAGACGCGCTCCGGAAACACCATATATTTT. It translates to CASSERRGQTRSGNTIYF.

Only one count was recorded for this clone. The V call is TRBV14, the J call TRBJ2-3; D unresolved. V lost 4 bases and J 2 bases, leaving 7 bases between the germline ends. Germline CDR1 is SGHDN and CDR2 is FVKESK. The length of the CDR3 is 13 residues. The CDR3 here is CASSLRTTDTQYF. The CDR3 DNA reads TGTGCCAGCAGCCTGCGAACCACAGATACGCAGTATTTT.

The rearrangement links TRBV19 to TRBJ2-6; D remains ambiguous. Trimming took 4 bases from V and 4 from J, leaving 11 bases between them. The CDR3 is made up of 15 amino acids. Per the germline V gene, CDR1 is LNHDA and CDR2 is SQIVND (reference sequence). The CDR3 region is CASSTHSPGANVLTF. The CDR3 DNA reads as TGTGCCAGTAGTACCCATAGCCCCGGGGCCAACGTCCTGACTTTC.

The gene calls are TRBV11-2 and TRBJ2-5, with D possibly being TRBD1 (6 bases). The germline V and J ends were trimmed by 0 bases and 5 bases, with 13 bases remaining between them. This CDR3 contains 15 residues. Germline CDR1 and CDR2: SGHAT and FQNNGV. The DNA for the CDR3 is TGTGCCAGCAGCTTAGACAGGGGAAGGCCGGAGACCCAGTACTTC. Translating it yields CASSLDRGRPETQYF.